The TCR beta chain under discussion was sequenced for a study of shared clonotypes between healthy human individuals. Background on the study: Each donor contributed plates that comprised three CD4 naive, three CD4 memory, two CD8 naive and one CD8 memory. General study findings and limits: Sharing across four donors was highest in naive CD4 (approximately 5%) and lowest in memory CD8 (around 0.4%). Rarefaction exposed incomplete sorted-subset sequencing despite large depth.

This clone occurred once. Its matching antigen is unknown. The V and J ends lost 3 bases and 0 bases respectively, with 12 bases between them. The CDR3 loop spans 16 amino acids. Germline CDR1 and CDR2: SEHNR and FQNEAQ (reference sequence). It was roughly 210 ng DNA, some 30,000 T cell genomes, that sorted-subset replicate PCRs used. Data came from immunoSEQ multiplex PCR; TCRdb stores just in-frame clones and leaves some out. The data show some 800,000 clones, almost 95% seen once. Naive CD8 cells were CD45RO-negative, positively selected for CCR7, excluding terminally differentiated effector memory CD45RA+ cells.

The sample was naive CD8+ T cells sorted from blood. This sequence originates from a man in his thirties or forties in good health. The chain recombines TRBV7-9 with TRBJ2-1; the D is unclear. CDR3 in amino acids: CASSFPGSGSYNEQFF. In DNA form, the CDR3 reads TGTGCCAGCAGCTTTCCTGGGTCGGGCTCCTACAATGAGCAGTTCTTC.